This paragraph reports one T cell receptor beta chain. Its specificity is unknown. Trimming took off 7 bases at V and 1 base at J, with 7 bases between the two ends. This CDR3 spans 12 amino acids. In germline, CDR1 is MNHNY, CDR2 SVGAGI (reference sequence). A second PCR of 7 to 11 cycles used a sample-barcoded 5' primer and a J-beta primer mix. Tagging of each cDNA molecule was performed by a template-switch adaptor with 12 random nucleotides. Using its own MiXCR run on the 5' RACE reads, TCRdb lists one record per CDR3 protein. The profile shows just over 1 million distinct CDR3 sequences, roughly 45% of them singletons. This sample is drawn from a study of blood T cells in healthy people across ages. The study, taken as a whole, reports: Changes in expanded clonotypes were possibly confounded, as the CMV status of donors was unknown. Naive CD4+ cells and diversity were both higher in long-lived donors than in aged donors. Per million T cells, TCR beta diversity dropped roughly linearly as age increased.

This sequence was found in a woman in her sixties in good health. The chain couples TRBV6-6 to TRBJ2-5; D is unclear. Sequenced material: blood. The CDR3 protein is CASMGSQETQYF. CDR3 bases: TGTGCCAGCATGGGGTCCCAAGAGACCCAGTACTTC.